One and the same sample provided the 30 T cell receptor beta chains below, sequenced in a study of T cell changes during pregnancy in multiple sclerosis. The repertoire was sequenced with immunoSEQ multiplex PCR; TCRdb's copy has only in-frame clones and lacks some. Of 25,000 to 30,000 clones listed, 89% are singletons. Material: CD4+ T cells from peripheral blood mononuclear cells, obtained in the second trimester of pregnancy. These receptors were taken from a female donor with multiple sclerosis, enrolled in a pregnancy study.

This chain uses TRBV4-1 with TRBJ2-7, with 15 bases that match TRBD2. The germline CDR1 and CDR2 sequences are MGHRA and YSYEKL. Losses at the gene ends were 1 base for V and 10 bases for J; bases not matched to a gene: 11. The CDR3 length is 17 residues. The CDR3 spells CASSQVSMGLAGGGQYF. As DNA, the CDR3 is TGCGCCAGCAGCCAAGTATCTATGGGACTAGCGGGGGGAGGCCAGTACTTC.

The V call is TRBV29-1, the J call TRBJ1-2, with TRBD1 matching 11 bases. V lost 8 bases to trimming and J lost 4 bases; unmatched junction nucleotides: 9. Per the germline V gene, CDR1 is SQVTM and CDR2 is ANQGSEA. This CDR3 has 14 amino acids. The CDR3 here is CSSSPGTGGYGYTF. The CDR3 nucleotides are TGCAGCTCTTCCCCCGGGACAGGGGGCTATGGCTACACCTTC.

The chain has TRBV7-6 and TRBJ2-5, with D possibly TRBD1 on 5 matching bases. CDR3 length: 11 residues. Germline loops: CDR1 SGHVS, CDR2 FNYEAQ. V dropped 2 bases and J dropped 7 bases, with 5 bases sitting between them. The CDR3 region has the DNA TGTGCCAGCAGCTTAAGGGGGACCCAGTACTTC. This translates into CASSLRGTQYF.

The rearrangement joins TRBV5-1 to TRBJ1-6; tentatively, D is TRBD1 (5 bases). The CDR3 length is 15 residues. CDR1 and CDR2 (germline): SGHRS, YFSETQ. The germline V and J ends were trimmed by 0 bases and 9 bases, with 13 bases remaining between them. Written as DNA, the CDR3 is TGCGCCAGCAGCTTGGTTCCAGGCCAGGGTTCACCCCTCCACTTT. It specifies CASSLVPGQGSPLHF.

The chain is built from TRBV7-2 and TRBJ2-7, with 8 bases identical to TRBD1. The CDR3 runs 15 residues. The junction had 7 bases not matched to a gene; V was cut back by 5 bases and J by 1 base. The germline gives CDR1 SGHTA, CDR2 FQGNSA. The CDR3 reads CASSPRDRRSYEQYF. The CDR3 DNA follows: TGTGCCAGCAGCCCTCGGGACAGGCGATCCTACGAGCAGTACTTC.

The rearrangement joins TRBV6-5 to TRBJ2-2; maybe TRBD1 (5 bases). V shed 2 bases and J shed 6 bases, with 16 bases lying between them. The CDR3 contains 16 residues. The germline gives CDR1 MNHEY, CDR2 SVGAGI. The CDR3 region has the DNA TGTGCCAGCAGTTACGGGCCAGGGAATATGGCCGGGGAGCTGTTTTTT. It yields the protein CASSYGPGNMAGELFF.

This clone was recorded only once. The chain links TRBV5-1 to TRBJ2-6; 8 bases line up with TRBD1. The CDR3 spans 16 residues. Germline V CDR1 and CDR2: SGHRS, YFSETQ. V shed 2 bases and J 2 bases; nucleotides not matched to a gene: 3. CDR3 protein: CASSFNRGTGANVLTF. In DNA form, the CDR3 reads TGCGCCAGCAGCTTTAACAGGGGGACTGGGGCCAACGTCCTGACTTTC.

This rearrangement joins TRBV5-1 to TRBJ2-5; D might be TRBD2 (6 bases). Germline V gene sequence: CDR1 SGHRS, CDR2 YFSETQ. V shed 4 bases and J shed 2 bases, with 15 bases lying between them. The CDR3 is made up of 15 amino acids. For the CDR3, the DNA is TGCGCCAGCAGCCTGGGGAGTAGCGGTCAAGAGACCCAGTACTTC. It encodes CASSLGSSGQETQYF.

This rearrangement joins TRBV27 to TRBJ1-1; D gene ambiguous. The CDR3 consists of 13 residues. From germline, CDR1 is MNHEY and CDR2 SMNVEV (reference sequence). The V and J ends lost 2 bases and 3 bases respectively, with 7 bases between them. The CDR3 bases are TGTGCCAGCAGTTTAGGGAGGGACACTGAAGCTTTCTTT. As protein: CASSLGRDTEAFF.

V is TRBV7-2 and J is TRBJ2-7; tentatively, D is TRBD1 (6 bases). The V gene's germline CDR1 is SGHTA and CDR2 FQGNSA. Trimming removed 5 bases from V and 3 bases from J, with 17 bases in between. The CDR3 extends over 15 amino acids. The DNA for the CDR3 is TGTGCCAGCAGCGCGGCGACAGGCGGATTCTACGAGCAGTACTTC. Protein product: CASSAATGGFYEQYF.

The rearrangement joins TRBV19 to TRBJ2-4; a possible D gene is TRBD1 (6 bases). CDR1 is LNHDA and CDR2 is SQIVND in the germline V gene (reference sequence). The CDR3 covers 16 residues. Trimming removed 4 bases at V and 0 bases at J, with 13 bases between. The chain's CDR3 is CASSTRTVIAKNIQYF. DNA for the CDR3: TGTGCCAGTAGTACCCGGACAGTCATAGCCAAAAACATTCAGTACTTC.

The rearrangement links TRBV6-5 to TRBJ1-1, with D unclear. Germline CDR1 reads MNHEY; CDR2 reads SVGAGI. The CDR3 spans 14 residues. Trimming took 4 bases from V and 10 from J, leaving 19 bases between them. CDR3 bases: TGTGCCAGCAGTTTGGCCGGGTCAGTGAGAGTAGCTTTCTTT. It is translated as CASSLAGSVRVAFF.

The V call is TRBV2, the J call TRBJ1-2; D is uncertain. The CDR3 consists of 12 residues. Trimming pared 6 bases from V and 4 bases from J, leaving 9 bases between. Germline loops: CDR1 SNHLY, CDR2 FYNNEI. CDR3 in DNA: TGTGCCAGCAGCCCACAGTCCTATGGCTACACCTTC. It yields the protein CASSPQSYGYTF. Filled out from reference TRBV2 and TRBJ1-2, the complete variable domain reads EPEVTQTPSHQVTQMGQEVILRCVPISNHLYFYWYRQILGQKVEFLVSFYNNEISEKSEIFDDQFSVERPDGSNFTLKIRSTKLEDSAMYFCASSPQSYGYTFGSGTRLTVV.

V gene TRBV5-6 combines with J gene TRBJ2-5; D might be TRBD1 (6 bases). Germline V gene data show CDR1 as SGHDT and CDR2 as YYEEEE. The CDR3 is 14 residues long. V lost 3 bases to trimming and J lost 5 bases, with 14 bases between them. The CDR3 region is CASSSPGTWETQYF. For the CDR3, the DNA is TGTGCCAGCAGCTCCCCCGGGACATGGGAGACCCAGTACTTC.

This clone was seen more than once but under ten times. The chain has TRBV2 and TRBJ1-2, with TRBD1 matching over 7 bases. Looked up from germline, CDR1 is SNHLY and CDR2 is FYNNEI. J was trimmed by 7 bases and V by 4 bases; bases with no gene match: 3. This CDR3 has 12 amino acids. CDR3 DNA: TGTGCCAGCAGTGGGCCAGGGGGTGGCTACACCTTC. Its translation: CASSGPGGGYTF.

V usage is TRBV5-1 and J usage is TRBJ1-3; the match to TRBD1 covers 8 bases. Unmatched junction bases numbered 2, after V lost 4 bases and J lost 2 bases. The germline V gene encodes CDR1 SGHRS and CDR2 YFSETQ. There are 14 residues in the CDR3. The CDR3: CASSLQGAGNTIYF. In DNA form, the CDR3 reads TGCGCCAGCAGCCTACAGGGGGCTGGAAACACCATATATTTT.

This clone turned up a few times. The V call is TRBV27, the J call TRBJ2-3; D not resolved. This CDR3 has 13 residues. V was clipped by 1 base and J by 4 bases, with 6 bases between them. Germline loops: CDR1 MNHEY, CDR2 SMNVEV (reference sequence). The CDR3 here is CASSLYTADTQYF. For the CDR3, the DNA is TGTGCCAGCAGTTTATACACCGCAGATACGCAGTATTTT.

The rearrangement uses TRBV7-2 and TRBJ1-2; 10 nucleotides match TRBD1. Germline V CDR1 and CDR2: SGHTA, FQGNSA. The CDR3 runs to 15 residues. With 5 bases clipped from V and 7 bases from J, the junction kept 10 bases outside the gene matches. CDR3 nucleotide sequence: TGTGCCAGCAGCCGGCAAGGGACAGGGGTGTTTGGCTACACCTTC. Protein sequence: CASSRQGTGVFGYTF.

CDR3 loop: CASSLGVGQAYEQYF. The CDR3 nucleotides read TGTGCCAGCAGTTTAGGGGTGGGACAGGCCTACGAGCAGTACTTC. J is TRBJ2-7 and V is TRBV2; 8 bases agree with TRBD1. J gave up 2 bases and V 5 bases, and 8 bases lay outside the gene matches. CDR3 length: 15 amino acids. Germline V CDR1 and CDR2: SNHLY, FYNNEI. Supplemented by reference TRBV2 and TRBJ2-7, the full variable domain reads EPEVTQTPSHQVTQMGQEVILRCVPISNHLYFYWYRQILGQKVEFLVSFYNNEISEKSEIFDDQFSVERPDGSNFTLKIRSTKLEDSAMYFCASSLGVGQAYEQYFGPGTRLTVT.

The count of this clone is one. V usage is TRBV28 and J usage is TRBJ2-7; 8 bases fit TRBD1. The J segment lost 0 bases and the V segment lost 7 bases, leaving 11 bases of the junction unmatched. Germline V gene sequence: CDR1 MDHEN, CDR2 SYDVKM. The CDR3 runs 16 residues. This chain's CDR3 is CASNPRGQASSYEQYF. CDR3 nucleotide sequence: TGTGCCAGCAACCCCAGGGGACAGGCGAGCTCCTACGAGCAGTACTTC.

J is TRBJ1-4 and V is TRBV5-8; perhaps TRBD1 as D (5 bases). The CDR3 is 15 amino acids. The V gene's germline CDR1 is SGHTS and CDR2 YDEGEE. V was clipped by 4 bases and J by 2 bases, with 12 bases between them. The CDR3, as DNA: TGTGCCAGCAGCCTGGGGCAGAACACTAATGAAAAACTGTTTTTT. It specifies CASSLGQNTNEKLFF.

J is TRBJ2-1 and V is TRBV7-9; TRBD2 is a possible D gene (5 bases). Per the germline V gene, CDR1 is SEHNR and CDR2 is FQNEAQ (reference sequence). This CDR3 is built from 12 residues. Trimming pared 3 bases from V and 7 bases from J, leaving 7 bases between. CDR3 sequence reads: CASSFPGNEQFF. The CDR3 DNA reads as TGTGCCAGCAGCTTCCCGGGAAATGAGCAGTTCTTC. Full variable domain (remainder filled in from reference TRBV7-9 and TRBJ2-1): DTGVSQNPRHKITKRGQNVTFRCDPISEHNRLYWYRQTLGQGPEFLTYFQNEAQLEKSRLLSDRFSAERPKGSFSTLEIQRTEQGDSAMYLCASSFPGNEQFFGPGTRLTVL.

The V and J genes are TRBV2 and TRBJ1-5; tentatively, D is TRBD1 (6 bases). CDR1 and CDR2 (germline): SNHLY, FYNNEI. CDR3 size: 15 residues. V was cut by 4 bases and J by 7 bases, with 17 bases left in between. The CDR3 spells CASSARRGGRQPQHF. In DNA, the CDR3 is TGTGCCAGCAGTGCCAGAAGGGGGGGTCGCCAGCCCCAGCATTTT.

The chain uses TRBV11-1 and TRBJ2-1, with TRBD2 as a possible D gene (7 bases). This CDR3 is 15 amino acids long. Germline CDR1 reads SGHAT; CDR2 reads FQDESV (reference sequence). Trimming stripped 5 bases from V and 2 bases from J, with 13 bases between. In DNA, the CDR3 is TGTGCCAGCAGCCCCAGAGGGGGGGCCTACAATGAGCAGTTCTTC. Protein product: CASSPRGGAYNEQFF. Filled out from reference TRBV11-1 and TRBJ2-1, the complete variable domain reads EAEVAQSPRYKITEKSQAVAFWCDPISGHATLYWYRQILGQGPELLVQFQDESVVDDSQLPKDRFSAERLKGVDSTLKIQPAELGDSAMYLCASSPRGGAYNEQFFGPGTRLTVL.

The V and J genes are TRBV7-9 and TRBJ2-7; 8 nucleotides align to TRBD2. Germline trimming cut 6 bases from V and 6 bases from J; bases unmatched to any gene: 10. The CDR3 contains 14 residues. CDR1 is SEHNR, CDR2 FQNEAQ, per germline (reference sequence). As DNA, the CDR3 is TGTGCCAGCAGTCCGACCGCGCGGGGGGTCGAGCAGTACTTC. It yields the protein CASSPTARGVEQYF.

This chain connects TRBV18 to TRBJ1-1, with D possibly TRBD1 on 6 matching bases. The CDR3 runs to 15 residues. Germline loops: CDR1 KGHSH, CDR2 LQKENI. With 6 bases removed from V and 0 bases from J, the gap between germline ends came to 14 bases. CDR3 loop: CASSRTDRLNTEAFF. For the CDR3, the DNA is TGTGCCAGCTCCCGGACGGACAGATTGAACACTGAAGCTTTCTTT.

The rearrangement links TRBV5-1 to TRBJ1-1; D gene ambiguous. Germline lookup yields CDR1 SGHRS and CDR2 YFSETQ. V lost 1 base, J lost 5 bases, and 9 bases lay in between. The CDR3 sequence is 13 residues long. CDR3 sequence reads: CASSLLGGTEAFF. The CDR3 DNA is TGCGCCAGCAGCTTGCTGGGAGGGACTGAAGCTTTCTTT.

This chain joins TRBV11-1 and TRBJ1-2; D is ambiguous. Trimming left V 1 base short and J 3 bases short, with 6 bases between. In germline, CDR1 is SGHAT, CDR2 FQDESV (reference sequence). This CDR3 is built from 13 residues. The CDR3 DNA reads TGTGCCAGCAGCTTAGGGCCCGACTATGGCTACACCTTC. As protein: CASSLGPDYGYTF.

This clone was observed a single time. This chain links TRBV28 with TRBJ1-1; D perhaps matches TRBD1 (5 bases). V lost 6 bases to trimming and J lost 4 bases, with 18 bases between them. CDR3 length: 15 amino acids. Germline CDR1 and CDR2: MDHEN and SYDVKM. The CDR3 DNA reads TGTGCCAGCAGCCGCGGGGGGGGATTGGGCACTGAAGCTTTCTTT. Its translation: CASSRGGGLGTEAFF.

This chain joins TRBV5-4 and TRBJ2-2; TRBD1 agrees at 7 bases. The trim removed 4 bases at V and 4 bases at J, leaving 10 bases unmatched. The CDR3 sequence is 16 residues long. Germline-derived CDR1 and CDR2 are SGHNT and YYREEE (reference sequence). The CDR3 is CASSPTGAQGTGELFF. CDR3 coding DNA: TGTGCCAGCAGCCCAACAGGGGCCCAGGGCACCGGGGAGCTGTTTTTT.